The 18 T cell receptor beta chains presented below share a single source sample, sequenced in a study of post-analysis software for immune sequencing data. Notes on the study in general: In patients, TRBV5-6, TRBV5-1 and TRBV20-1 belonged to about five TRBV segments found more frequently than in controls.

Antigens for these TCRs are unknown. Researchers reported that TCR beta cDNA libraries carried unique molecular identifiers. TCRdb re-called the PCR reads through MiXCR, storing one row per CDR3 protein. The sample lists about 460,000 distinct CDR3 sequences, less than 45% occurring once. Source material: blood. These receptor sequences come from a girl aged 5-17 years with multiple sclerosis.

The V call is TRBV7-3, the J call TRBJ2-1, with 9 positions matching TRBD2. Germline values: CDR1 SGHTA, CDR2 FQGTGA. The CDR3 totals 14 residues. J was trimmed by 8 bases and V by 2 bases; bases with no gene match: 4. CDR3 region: CASSLAGGPDEQFF. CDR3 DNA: TGTGCCAGCAGCTTAGCGGGAGGGCCGGATGAGCAGTTCTTC.

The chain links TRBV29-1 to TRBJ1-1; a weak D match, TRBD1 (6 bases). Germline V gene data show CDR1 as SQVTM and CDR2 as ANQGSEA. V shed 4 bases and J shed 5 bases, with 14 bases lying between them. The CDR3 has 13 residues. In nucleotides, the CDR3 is TGCAGCGTTGGTTGGGGGCACGGGACTGAAGCTTTCTTT. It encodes CSVGWGHGTEAFF.

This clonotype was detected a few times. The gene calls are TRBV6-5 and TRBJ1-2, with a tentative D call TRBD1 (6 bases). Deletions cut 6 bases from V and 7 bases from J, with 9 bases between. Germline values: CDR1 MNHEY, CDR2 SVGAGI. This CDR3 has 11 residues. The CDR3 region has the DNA TGTGCCAGCAGCCAGGGGAGTGGCTACACCTTC. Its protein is CASSQGSGYTF.

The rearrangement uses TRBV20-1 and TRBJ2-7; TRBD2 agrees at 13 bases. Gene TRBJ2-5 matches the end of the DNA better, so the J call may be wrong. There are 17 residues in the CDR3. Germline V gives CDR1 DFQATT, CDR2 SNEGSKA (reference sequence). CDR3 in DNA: TGCAGTGCTAGAGATCCGAGACTAGCGGGAGGAGGAGAGACCCAGTACTTC. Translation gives CSARDPRLAGGGETQYF.

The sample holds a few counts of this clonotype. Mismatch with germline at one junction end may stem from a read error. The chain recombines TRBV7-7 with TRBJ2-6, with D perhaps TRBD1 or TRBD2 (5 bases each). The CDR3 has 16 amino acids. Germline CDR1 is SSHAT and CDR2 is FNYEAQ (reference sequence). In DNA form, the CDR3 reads TGTGCTAGCAGCCGGGACCTTCGTCCTGCGGCCAACGTCCTGACTTTC. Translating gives CASSRDLRPAANVLTF. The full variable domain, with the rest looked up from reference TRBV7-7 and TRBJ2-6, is GAGVSQSPRYKVTKRGQDVTLRCDPISSHATLYWYQQALGQGPEFLTYFNYEAQPDKSGLPSDRFSAERPEGSISTLTIQRTEQRDSAMYRCASSRDLRPAANVLTFGAGSRLTVL.

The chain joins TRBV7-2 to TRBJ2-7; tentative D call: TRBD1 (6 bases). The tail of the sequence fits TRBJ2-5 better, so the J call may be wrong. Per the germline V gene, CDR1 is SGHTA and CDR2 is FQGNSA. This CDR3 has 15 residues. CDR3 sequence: CASRRTYRAIETQYF. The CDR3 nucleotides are TGTGCCAGCAGGCGAACCTACAGGGCAATCGAGACCCAGTACTTC.

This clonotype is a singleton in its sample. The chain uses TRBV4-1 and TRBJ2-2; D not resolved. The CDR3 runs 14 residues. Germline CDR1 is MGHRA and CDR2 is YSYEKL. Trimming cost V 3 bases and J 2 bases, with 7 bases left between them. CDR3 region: CASSHSPNTGELFF. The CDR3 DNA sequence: TGCGCCAGCAGCCATAGTCCCAACACCGGGGAGCTGTTTTTT.

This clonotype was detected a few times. CDR3 sequence: CSVFGQGMADTQYF. DNA of the CDR3: TGCAGCGTTTTTGGACAGGGGATGGCAGATACGCAGTATTTT. V is TRBV29-1 and J is TRBJ2-3; 9 positions agree with TRBD1. The V and J ends lost 5 bases and 4 bases, in that order; junction bases with no gene match: 7. Germline CDR1 is SQVTM and CDR2 is ANQGSEA. The CDR3 has 14 residues.

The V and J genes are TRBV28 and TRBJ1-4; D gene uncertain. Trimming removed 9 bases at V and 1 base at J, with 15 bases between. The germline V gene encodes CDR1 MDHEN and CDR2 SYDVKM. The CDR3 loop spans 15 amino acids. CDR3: CASNSHGRTNEKLFF. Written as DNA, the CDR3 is TGTGCCAGTAATAGCCACGGGAGAACTAATGAAAAACTGTTTTTT. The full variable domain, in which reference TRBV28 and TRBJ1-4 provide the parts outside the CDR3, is DVKVTQSSRYLVKRTGEKVFLECVQDMDHENMFWYRQDPGLGLRLIYFSYDVKMKEKGDIPEGYSVSREKKERFSLILESASTNQTSMYLCASNSHGRTNEKLFFGSGTQLSVL.

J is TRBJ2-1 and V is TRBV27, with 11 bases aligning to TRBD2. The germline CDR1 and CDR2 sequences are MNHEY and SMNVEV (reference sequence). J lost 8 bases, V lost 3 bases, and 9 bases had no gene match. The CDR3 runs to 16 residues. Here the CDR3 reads CASSFGLAGGGYEQFF. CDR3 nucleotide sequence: TGTGCCAGCAGTTTCGGGCTAGCGGGAGGTGGGTATGAGCAGTTCTTC.

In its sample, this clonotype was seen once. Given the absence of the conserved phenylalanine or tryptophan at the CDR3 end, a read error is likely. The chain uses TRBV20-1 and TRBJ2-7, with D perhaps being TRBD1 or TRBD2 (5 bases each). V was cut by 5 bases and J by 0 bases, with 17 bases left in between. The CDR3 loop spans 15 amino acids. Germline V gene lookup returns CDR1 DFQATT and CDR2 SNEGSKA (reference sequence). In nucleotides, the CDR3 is TGCAGTGCTGTTCCCACGAGGGGCACCTCCTACGAGCAGTACTTA. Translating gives CSAVPTRGTSYEQYL.

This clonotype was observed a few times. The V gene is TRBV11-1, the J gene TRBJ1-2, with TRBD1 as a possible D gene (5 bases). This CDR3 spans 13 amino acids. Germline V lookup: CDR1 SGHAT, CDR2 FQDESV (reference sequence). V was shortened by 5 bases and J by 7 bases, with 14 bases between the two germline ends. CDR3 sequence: CASSLGSGTGYTF. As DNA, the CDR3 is TGTGCCAGCAGCCTAGGATCAGGGACTGGCTACACCTTC.

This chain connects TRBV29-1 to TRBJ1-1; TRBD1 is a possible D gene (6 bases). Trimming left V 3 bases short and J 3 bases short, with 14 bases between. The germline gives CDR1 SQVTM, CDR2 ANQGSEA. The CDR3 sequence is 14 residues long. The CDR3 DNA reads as TGCAGCGTTGAGACAGAGGGGGTACACACTGAAGCTTTCTTT. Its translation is CSVETEGVHTEAFF.

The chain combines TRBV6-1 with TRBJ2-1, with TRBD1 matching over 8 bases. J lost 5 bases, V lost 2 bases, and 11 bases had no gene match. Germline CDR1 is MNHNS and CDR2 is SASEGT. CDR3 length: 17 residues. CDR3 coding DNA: TGTGCCAGCAGTGAACCCATGGACAGGGTCTTCAACAATGAGCAGTTCTTC. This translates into CASSEPMDRVFNNEQFF.

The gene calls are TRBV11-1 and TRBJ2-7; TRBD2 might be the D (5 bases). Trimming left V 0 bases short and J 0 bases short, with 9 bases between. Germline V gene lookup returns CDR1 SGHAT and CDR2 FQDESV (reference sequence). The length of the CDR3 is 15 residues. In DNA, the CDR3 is TGTGCCAGCAGCTTAGCGGTGGGAGTCTCCTACGAGCAGTACTTC. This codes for CASSLAVGVSYEQYF.

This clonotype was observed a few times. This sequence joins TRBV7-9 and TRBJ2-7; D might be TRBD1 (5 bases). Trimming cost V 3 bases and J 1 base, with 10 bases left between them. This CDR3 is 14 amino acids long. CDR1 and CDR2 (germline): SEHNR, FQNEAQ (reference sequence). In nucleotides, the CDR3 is TGTGCCAGCAGCTTTGGGGCACTATCCTACGAGCAGTACTTC. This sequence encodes CASSFGALSYEQYF.

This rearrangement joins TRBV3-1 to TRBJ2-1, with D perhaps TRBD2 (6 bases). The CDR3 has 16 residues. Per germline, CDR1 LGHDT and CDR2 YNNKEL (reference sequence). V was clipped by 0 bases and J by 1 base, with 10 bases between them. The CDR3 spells CASSQDEAGSYNEQFF. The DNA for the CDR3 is TGTGCCAGCAGCCAAGATGAGGCGGGATCCTACAATGAGCAGTTCTTC.

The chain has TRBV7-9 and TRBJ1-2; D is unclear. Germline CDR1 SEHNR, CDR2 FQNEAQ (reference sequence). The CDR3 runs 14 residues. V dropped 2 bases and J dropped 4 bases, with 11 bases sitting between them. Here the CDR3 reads CASSLLVGTYGYTF. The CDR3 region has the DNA TGTGCCAGCAGCTTATTGGTAGGAACCTATGGCTACACCTTC.